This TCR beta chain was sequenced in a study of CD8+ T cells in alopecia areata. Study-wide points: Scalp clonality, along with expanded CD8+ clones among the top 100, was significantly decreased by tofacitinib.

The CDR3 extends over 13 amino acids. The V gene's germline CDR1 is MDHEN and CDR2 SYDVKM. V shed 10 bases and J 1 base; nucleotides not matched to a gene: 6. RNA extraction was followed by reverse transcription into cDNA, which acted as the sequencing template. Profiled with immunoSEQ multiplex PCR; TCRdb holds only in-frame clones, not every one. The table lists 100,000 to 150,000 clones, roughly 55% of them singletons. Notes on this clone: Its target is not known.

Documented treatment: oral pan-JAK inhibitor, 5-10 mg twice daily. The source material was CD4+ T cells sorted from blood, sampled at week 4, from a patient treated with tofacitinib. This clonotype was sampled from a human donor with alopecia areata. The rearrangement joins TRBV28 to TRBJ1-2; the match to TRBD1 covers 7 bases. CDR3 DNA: TGTGCCATCCTGGACAGGTTTAACTATGGCTACACCTTC. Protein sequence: CAILDRFNYGYTF.